This T cell receptor beta chain was identified in a study of cytomegalovirus exposure and HLA in healthy donors. V was pared by 0 bases and J by 8 bases, with 6 bases of the junction left unmatched. Germline-derived CDR1 and CDR2 are SGHRS and YFSETQ. The CDR3 has 15 amino acids. This clone was picked up one time. The antigen remains undetermined. Broader study findings: HLA allele associations emerged for around 15,000 TCR beta sequences in a later analysis, at 0.05 false discovery rate.

The primer mix had 60 Vbeta and 13 Jbeta primers. Here immunoSEQ multiplex PCR was the method, and the copy in TCRdb shows in-frame clones only, minus some. The sample consists of approximately 160,000 clones, approximately 73% of them appearing once. The chain joins TRBV5-1 to TRBJ2-3, with 10 nucleotides matching TRBD2. The sample consisted of PBMCs. This sequence originates from a man aged 50-60 years in good health and CMV-seronegative. The CDR3 coding sequence is TGCGCCAGCAGCTTGGCTGGGACTAGCGAGGGTACGCAGTATTTT. It yields the protein CASSLAGTSEGTQYF.